The T cell receptor (beta chain) described here comes from a study of T cell responses to AZD1222 COVID-19 vaccine. At the level of the study: Second-dose recipients at about 4 or about 12 weeks were treated as one pooled group.

CDR3 length: 13 amino acids. Germline assignment: CDR1 SGHRS and CDR2 YFSETQ. V lost 6 bases to trimming and J lost 5 bases; unmatched junction nucleotides: 4. TCRdb's copy holds only in-frame clones and misses some; the assay was immunoSEQ multiplex PCR. The sample includes some 69,000 clones, approximately 85% seen only once; the top ten take roughly a fifth. Concerning this clone itself: Its antigen is currently unknown.

Findings of the study overall: Reportedly, nearly half the spike-specific TCRs target unmutated variant regions. Clonal diversity was possibly underestimated; the donors were predominantly white British and more often female. Samples come after the peak T cell response, not at day 14.

The chain combines TRBV5-1 with TRBJ2-3; 9 bases fit TRBD2. Sequencing was performed on peripheral blood, taken on day 0 of AZD1222 vaccination. The clonotype was recovered from an adult in good health. The CDR3 region has the DNA TGCGCCAGCATGAGCGGGGGGCTAGATACGCAGTATTTT. It translates to CASMSGGLDTQYF.